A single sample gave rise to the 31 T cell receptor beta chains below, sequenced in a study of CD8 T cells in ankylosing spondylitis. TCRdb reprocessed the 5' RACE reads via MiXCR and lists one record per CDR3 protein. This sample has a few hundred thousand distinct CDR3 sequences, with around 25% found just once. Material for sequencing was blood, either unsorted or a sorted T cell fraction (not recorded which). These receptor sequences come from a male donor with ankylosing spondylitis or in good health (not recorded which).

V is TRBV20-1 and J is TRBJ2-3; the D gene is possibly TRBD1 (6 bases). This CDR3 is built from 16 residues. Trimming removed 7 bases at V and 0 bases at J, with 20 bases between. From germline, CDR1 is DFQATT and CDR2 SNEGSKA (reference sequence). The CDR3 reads CSVLESRGLSTDTQYF. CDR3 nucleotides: TGCAGTGTCCTAGAGAGCAGGGGCCTCAGCACAGATACGCAGTATTTT.

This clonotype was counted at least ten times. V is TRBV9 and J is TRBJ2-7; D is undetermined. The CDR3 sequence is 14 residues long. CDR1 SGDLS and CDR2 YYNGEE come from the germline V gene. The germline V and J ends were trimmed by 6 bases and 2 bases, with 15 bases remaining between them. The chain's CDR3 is CASTETSEPYEQYF. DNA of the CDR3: TGTGCCAGCACCGAGACCAGCGAGCCCTACGAGCAGTACTTC.

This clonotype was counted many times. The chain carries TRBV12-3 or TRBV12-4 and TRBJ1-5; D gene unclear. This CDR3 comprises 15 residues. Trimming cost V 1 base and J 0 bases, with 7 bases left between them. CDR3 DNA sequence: TGTGCCAGCAGTTTAGACAGTTATAGCAATCAGCCCCAGCATTTT. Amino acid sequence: CASSLDSYSNQPQHF.

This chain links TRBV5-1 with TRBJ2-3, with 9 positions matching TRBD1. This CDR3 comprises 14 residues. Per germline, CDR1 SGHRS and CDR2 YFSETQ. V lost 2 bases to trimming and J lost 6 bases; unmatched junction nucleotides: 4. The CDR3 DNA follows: TGCGCCAGCAGCTTCGGGACAGGGTGGGATACGCAGTATTTT. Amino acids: CASSFGTGWDTQYF.

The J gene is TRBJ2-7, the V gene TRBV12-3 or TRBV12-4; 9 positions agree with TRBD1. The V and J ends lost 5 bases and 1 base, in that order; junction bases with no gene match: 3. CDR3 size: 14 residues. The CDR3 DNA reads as TGTGCCAGCAGTACCGGGACAGGGTCCTACGAGCAGTACTTC. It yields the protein CASSTGTGSYEQYF.

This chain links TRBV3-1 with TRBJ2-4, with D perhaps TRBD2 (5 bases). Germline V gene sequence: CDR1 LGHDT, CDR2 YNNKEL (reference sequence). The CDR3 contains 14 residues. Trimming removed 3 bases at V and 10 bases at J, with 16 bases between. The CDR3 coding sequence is TGTGCCAGCAGCCACTCGGAGGTCCGAGGTATTCAGTACTTC. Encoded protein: CASSHSEVRGIQYF.

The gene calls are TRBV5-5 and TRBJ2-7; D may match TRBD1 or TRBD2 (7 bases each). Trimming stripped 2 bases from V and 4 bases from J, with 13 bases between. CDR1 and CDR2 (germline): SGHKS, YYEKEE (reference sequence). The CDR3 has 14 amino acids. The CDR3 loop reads CASSLGRGRYEQYF. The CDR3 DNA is TGTGCCAGCAGCTTAGGGAGGGGGCGTTACGAGCAGTACTTC.

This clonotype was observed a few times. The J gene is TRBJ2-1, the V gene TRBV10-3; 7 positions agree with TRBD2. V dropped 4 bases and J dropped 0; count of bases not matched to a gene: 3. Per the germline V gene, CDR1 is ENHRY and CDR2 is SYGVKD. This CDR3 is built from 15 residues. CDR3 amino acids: CAISGGGSSYNEQFF. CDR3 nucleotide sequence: TGTGCCATCAGTGGGGGCGGGAGCTCCTACAATGAGCAGTTCTTC.

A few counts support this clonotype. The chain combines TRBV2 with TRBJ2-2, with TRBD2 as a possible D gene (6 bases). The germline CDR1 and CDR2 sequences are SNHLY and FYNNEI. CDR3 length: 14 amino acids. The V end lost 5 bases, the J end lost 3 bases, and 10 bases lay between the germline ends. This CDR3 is CASSRDSHTGELFF. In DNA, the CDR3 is TGTGCCAGCAGTCGGGACTCACACACCGGGGAGCTGTTTTTT.

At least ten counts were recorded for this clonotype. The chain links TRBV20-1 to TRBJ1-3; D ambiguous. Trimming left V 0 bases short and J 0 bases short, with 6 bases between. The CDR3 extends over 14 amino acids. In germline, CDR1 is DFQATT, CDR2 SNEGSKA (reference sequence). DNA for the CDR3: TGCAGTGCTAGAGATCCTAGCTCTGGAAACACCATATATTTT. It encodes CSARDPSSGNTIYF.

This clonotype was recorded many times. CDR3 sequence (DNA): TGTGCCACGGGTGTTAATAGCAATCAGCCCCAGCATTTT. It is translated as CATGVNSNQPQHF. This sequence joins TRBV12-3 or TRBV12-4 and TRBJ1-5, with D unclear. This CDR3 has 13 amino acids. V was pared by 10 bases and J by 0 bases, with 10 bases between.

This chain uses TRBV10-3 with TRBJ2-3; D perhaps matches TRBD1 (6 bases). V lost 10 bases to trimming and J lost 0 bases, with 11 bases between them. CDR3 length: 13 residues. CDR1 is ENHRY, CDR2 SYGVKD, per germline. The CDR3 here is CATGTTSTDTQYF. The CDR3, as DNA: TGTGCCACCGGGACAACTAGCACAGATACGCAGTATTTT.

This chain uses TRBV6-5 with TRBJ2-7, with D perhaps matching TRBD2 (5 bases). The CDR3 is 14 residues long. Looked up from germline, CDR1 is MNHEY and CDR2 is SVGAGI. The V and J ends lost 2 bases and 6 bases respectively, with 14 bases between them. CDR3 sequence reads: CASSYAPSSPEQYF. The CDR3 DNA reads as TGTGCCAGCAGTTACGCCCCTAGCTCCCCCGAGCAGTACTTC.

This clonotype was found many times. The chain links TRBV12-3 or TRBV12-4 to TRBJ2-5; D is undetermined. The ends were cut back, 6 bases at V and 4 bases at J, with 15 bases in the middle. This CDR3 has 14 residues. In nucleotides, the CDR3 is TGTGCCAGCAGGGCTAGTGGGGTGCGAGAGACCCAGTACTTC. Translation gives CASRASGVRETQYF.

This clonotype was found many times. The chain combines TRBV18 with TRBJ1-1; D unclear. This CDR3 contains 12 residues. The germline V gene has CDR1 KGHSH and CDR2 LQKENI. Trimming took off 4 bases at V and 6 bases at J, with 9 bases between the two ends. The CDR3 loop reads CASSRVLAEAFF. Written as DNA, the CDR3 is TGTGCCAGCTCACGGGTTTTGGCTGAAGCTTTCTTT.

CDR3: CSAPGGPTGSYNEQFF. CDR3 sequence (DNA): TGCAGTGCCCCAGGGGGCCCGACAGGGTCCTACAATGAGCAGTTCTTC. The chain links TRBV20-1 to TRBJ2-1; TRBD1 aligns across 8 bases. This CDR3 region has 16 residues. Looked up from germline, CDR1 is DFQATT and CDR2 is SNEGSKA (reference sequence). After removal of 6 bases from V and 1 base from J, the junction contained 11 bases not matched to a gene.

The CDR3 region is CASSEGGTGTSGGYTF. The CDR3 bases are TGTGCCAGCAGCGAGGGGGGGACAGGGACTTCGGGAGGCTACACCTTC. This chain uses TRBV5-4 with TRBJ1-2, with TRBD1 matching 9 bases. The CDR3 has 16 residues. In germline, CDR1 is SGHNT, CDR2 YYREEE (reference sequence). V trimming: 4 bases; J trimming: 8 bases; junction bases outside the gene matches: 15.

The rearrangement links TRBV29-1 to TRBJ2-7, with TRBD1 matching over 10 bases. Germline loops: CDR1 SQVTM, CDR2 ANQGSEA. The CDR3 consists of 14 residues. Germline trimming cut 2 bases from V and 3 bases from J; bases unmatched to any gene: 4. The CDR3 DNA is TGCAGCGTTGAACCGGGGGACAGGGGCTACGAGCAGTACTTC. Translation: CSVEPGDRGYEQYF.

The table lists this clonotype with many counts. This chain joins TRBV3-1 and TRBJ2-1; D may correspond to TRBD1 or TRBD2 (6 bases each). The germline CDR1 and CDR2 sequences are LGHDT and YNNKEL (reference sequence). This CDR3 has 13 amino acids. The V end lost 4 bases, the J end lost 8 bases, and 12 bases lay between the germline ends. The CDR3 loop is CASSLSRGDEQFF. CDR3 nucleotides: TGTGCCAGCAGCCTATCAAGGGGGGATGAGCAGTTCTTC.

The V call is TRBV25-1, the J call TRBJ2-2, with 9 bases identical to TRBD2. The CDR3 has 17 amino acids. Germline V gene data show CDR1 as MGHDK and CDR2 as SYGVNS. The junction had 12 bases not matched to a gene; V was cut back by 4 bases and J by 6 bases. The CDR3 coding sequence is TGTGCCAGCAGTGCAGTGGGCGGGGGGGCAGGATCCGGGGAGCTGTTTTTT. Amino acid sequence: CASSAVGGGAGSGELFF.

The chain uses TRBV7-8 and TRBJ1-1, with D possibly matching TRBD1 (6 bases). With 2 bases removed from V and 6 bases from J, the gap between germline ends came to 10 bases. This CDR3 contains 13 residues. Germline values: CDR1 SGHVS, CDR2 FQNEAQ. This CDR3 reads CASSLRGDAEAFF. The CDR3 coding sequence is TGTGCCAGCAGCTTAAGGGGGGACGCTGAAGCTTTCTTT.

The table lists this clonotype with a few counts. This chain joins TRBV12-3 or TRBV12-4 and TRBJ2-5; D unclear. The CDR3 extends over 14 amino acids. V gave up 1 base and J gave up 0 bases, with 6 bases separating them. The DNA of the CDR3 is TGTGCCAGCAGTTTAGACGCGTACCAAGAGACCCAGTACTTC. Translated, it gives CASSLDAYQETQYF.

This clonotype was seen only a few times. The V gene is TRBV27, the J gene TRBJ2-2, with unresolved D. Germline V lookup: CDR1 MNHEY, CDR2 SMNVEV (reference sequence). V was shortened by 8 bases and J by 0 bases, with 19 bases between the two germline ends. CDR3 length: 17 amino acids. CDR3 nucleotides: TGTGCCAGCGGCCCGCGTCCGCCGGAGACGAACACCGGGGAGCTGTTTTTT. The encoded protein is CASGPRPPETNTGELFF.

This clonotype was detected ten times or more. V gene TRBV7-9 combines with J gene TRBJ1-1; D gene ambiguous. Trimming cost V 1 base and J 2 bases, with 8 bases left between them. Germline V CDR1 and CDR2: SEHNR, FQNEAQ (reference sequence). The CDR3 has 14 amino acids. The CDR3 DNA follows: TGTGCCAGCAGCTTAGGCCGGGGTAACACTGAAGCTTTCTTT. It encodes CASSLGRGNTEAFF.

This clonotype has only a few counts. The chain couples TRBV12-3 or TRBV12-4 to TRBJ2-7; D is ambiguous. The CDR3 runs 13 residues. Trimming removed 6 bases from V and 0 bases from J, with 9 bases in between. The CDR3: CASRVQSSYEQYF. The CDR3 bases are TGTGCCAGCAGGGTTCAAAGCTCCTACGAGCAGTACTTC.

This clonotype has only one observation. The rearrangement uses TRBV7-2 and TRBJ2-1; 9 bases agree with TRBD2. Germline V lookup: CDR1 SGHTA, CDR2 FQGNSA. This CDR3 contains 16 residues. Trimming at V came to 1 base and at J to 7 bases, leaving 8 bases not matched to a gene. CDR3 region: CASSLGVGGGVNEQFF. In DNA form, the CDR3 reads TGTGCCAGCAGCTTAGGGGTTGGCGGGGGGGTGAATGAGCAGTTCTTC.

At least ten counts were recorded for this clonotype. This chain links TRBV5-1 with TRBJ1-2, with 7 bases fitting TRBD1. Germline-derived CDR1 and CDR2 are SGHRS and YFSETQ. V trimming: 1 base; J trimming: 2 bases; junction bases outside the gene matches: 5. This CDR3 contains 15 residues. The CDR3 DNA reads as TGCGCCAGCAGCTTGTTAACAGGGGCGAACTATGGCTACACCTTC. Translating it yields CASSLLTGANYGYTF.

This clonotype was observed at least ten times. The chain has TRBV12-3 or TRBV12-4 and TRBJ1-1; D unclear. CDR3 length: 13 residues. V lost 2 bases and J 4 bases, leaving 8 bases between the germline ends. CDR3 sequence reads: CASSLMEGTEAFF. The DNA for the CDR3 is TGTGCCAGCAGTTTAATGGAGGGCACTGAAGCTTTCTTT.

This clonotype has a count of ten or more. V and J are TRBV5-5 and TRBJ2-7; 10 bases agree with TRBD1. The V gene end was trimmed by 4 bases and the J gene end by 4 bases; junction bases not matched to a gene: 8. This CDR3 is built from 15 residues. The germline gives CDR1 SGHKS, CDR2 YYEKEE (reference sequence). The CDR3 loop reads CASSHSGTGDYEQYF. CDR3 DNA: TGTGCCAGCAGCCATTCCGGGACAGGGGATTACGAGCAGTACTTC.

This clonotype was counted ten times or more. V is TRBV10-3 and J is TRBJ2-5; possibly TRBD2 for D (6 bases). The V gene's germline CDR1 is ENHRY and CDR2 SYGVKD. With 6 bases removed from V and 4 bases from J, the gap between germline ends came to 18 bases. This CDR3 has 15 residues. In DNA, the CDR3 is TGTGCCATCAGGGTTCGCGGGGATGTCGGAGAGACCCAGTACTTC. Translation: CAIRVRGDVGETQYF.

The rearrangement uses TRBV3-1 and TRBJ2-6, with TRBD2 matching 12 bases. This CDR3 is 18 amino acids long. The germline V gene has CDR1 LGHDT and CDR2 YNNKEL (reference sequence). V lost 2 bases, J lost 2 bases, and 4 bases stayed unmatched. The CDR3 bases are TGTGCCAGCAGCCAACCACTAGCGGGGGGTCCTGGGGCCAACGTCCTGACTTTC. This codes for CASSQPLAGGPGANVLTF.